Listed here are 30 T cell receptor beta chains from one sample, sequenced in a study of T cell responses to AZD1222 COVID-19 vaccine. TCRdb keeps only in-frame clones here, not all; method: immunoSEQ multiplex PCR. The repertoire holds over 85,000 clones, 90% seen once, with approximately 9.1% in the top ten. The source material was peripheral blood, sampled on day 0 of AZD1222 vaccination. The receptor source for this set is an adult in good health.

The V and J genes are TRBV7-6 and TRBJ2-5; D perhaps matches TRBD1 (6 bases). Per germline, CDR1 SGHVS and CDR2 FNYEAQ. The CDR3 length is 15 residues. V lost 4 bases, J lost 7 bases, and 19 bases lay in between. DNA for the CDR3: TGTGCCAGCAGCTGGGGGCAGGAGAAGACGAGGACCCAGTACTTC. Residues: CASSWGQEKTRTQYF.

The chain employs TRBV9 and TRBJ1-6; D gene uncertain. Per germline, CDR1 SGDLS and CDR2 YYNGEE. Trimming pared 3 bases from V and 2 bases from J, leaving 6 bases between. This CDR3 has 14 amino acids. The CDR3 here is CASSAPAYNSPLHF. CDR3 DNA: TGTGCCAGCAGCGCCCCAGCCTATAATTCACCCCTCCACTTT.

V and J are TRBV25-1 and TRBJ1-1, with D uncertain. The length of the CDR3 is 13 residues. The germline gives CDR1 MGHDK, CDR2 SYGVNS. Deletions cut 1 base from V and 2 bases from J, with 5 bases between. The CDR3 DNA follows: TGTGCCAGCAGTGAATGGGGAAACACTGAAGCTTTCTTT. Residues: CASSEWGNTEAFF.

This clone came up a few times. The genes are TRBV5-1 and TRBJ2-4; TRBD1 agrees at 8 bases. The CDR3 contains 13 residues. V was pared by 2 bases and J by 9 bases, with 4 bases of the junction left unmatched. CDR1 and CDR2 (germline): SGHRS, YFSETQ. The CDR3 reads CASSLGQGGIQYF. CDR3 DNA sequence: TGCGCCAGCAGCTTAGGACAGGGAGGCATTCAGTACTTC.

The chain employs TRBV7-2 and TRBJ1-1; 8 nucleotides line up with TRBD1. V shed 5 bases, J shed 6 bases, and the junction held 5 bases outside the gene matches. Germline assignment: CDR1 SGHTA and CDR2 FQGNSA. This CDR3 has 13 residues. CDR3 amino acids: CASSKTGAPEAFF. As DNA, the CDR3 is TGTGCCAGCAGCAAGACAGGGGCCCCTGAAGCTTTCTTT.

The chain links TRBV10-3 to TRBJ2-7; D might be TRBD1 or TRBD2, each matching 5 bases. CDR1 is ENHRY, CDR2 SYGVKD, per germline. Between the trimmed V and J ends, which lost 0 bases and 2 bases, there was a span of 8 bases. This CDR3 is built from 14 residues. The CDR3 DNA is TGTGCCATCAGTGAGTCCGGGGCCACCTACGAGCAGTACTTC. This sequence encodes CAISESGATYEQYF.

The chain carries TRBV21-1 and TRBJ2-1; the table gives TRBD2 as D, unverified against the DNA. TRBV21-1 is a listed pseudogene. The CDR3 is 15 amino acids. CDR3 in DNA: TGTGCCAGCAGCCCACCAGCGGGGGGGCCGAATGAGCAGTTCTTC. This sequence encodes CASSPPAGGPNEQFF.

The chain employs TRBV2 and TRBJ2-7; D is possibly TRBD1 (6 bases). V was trimmed by 7 bases and J by 0 bases, leaving 19 bases between them. Germline CDR1 SNHLY, CDR2 FYNNEI. The CDR3 loop spans 16 amino acids. CDR3 bases: TGTGCCAGCATGAGCCCCGGGACACTGAGCTCCTACGAGCAGTACTTC. This sequence encodes CASMSPGTLSSYEQYF.

This chain uses TRBV11-2 with TRBJ1-2; 10 nucleotides align to TRBD1. CDR1 and CDR2 from the germline V gene are SGHAT and FQNNGV. Trimming cost V 5 bases and J 0 bases; bases outside gene matches: 12. The CDR3 has 18 residues. For the CDR3, the DNA is TGTGCCAGCAGCCCATTCCCGACAGGGGGCGCACCTAACTATGGCTACACCTTC. Protein product: CASSPFPTGGAPNYGYTF.

This clone is a singleton in its sample. The DNA for the CDR3 is TGTGCCAGCTCACTAGGGACGGATAAAAACATTCAGTACTTC. It is translated as CASSLGTDKNIQYF. The V call is TRBV18, the J call TRBJ2-4; tentatively, D is TRBD1 or TRBD2 (5 bases each). The CDR3 has 14 amino acids. Germline values: CDR1 KGHSH, CDR2 LQKENI. Trimming stripped 4 bases from V and 4 bases from J, with 11 bases between.

The chain uses TRBV12-3 or TRBV12-4 and TRBJ1-1; D gene unclear. This CDR3 is 13 amino acids long. Deletions cut 4 bases from V and 1 base from J, with 7 bases between. CDR3 protein: CASSWDQNTEAFF. In DNA form, the CDR3 reads TGTGCCAGCAGTTGGGATCAGAACACTGAAGCTTTCTTT.

The CDR3 nucleotides are TGTGCCATCAGTGCGGGACAGGGCCACCAAGAGACCCAGTACTTC. Residues: CAISAGQGHQETQYF. This chain uses TRBV10-3 with TRBJ2-5, with 9 nucleotides matching TRBD1. Germline V lookup: CDR1 ENHRY, CDR2 SYGVKD. The CDR3 runs 15 residues. V lost 4 bases and J lost 0; bases outside the gene matches: 3.

The chain employs TRBV5-4 and TRBJ2-1, with D unclear. Trimming took off 4 bases at V and 10 bases at J, with 9 bases between the two ends. The germline V gene has CDR1 SGHNT and CDR2 YYREEE (reference sequence). CDR3 length equals 11 residues. The CDR3, as DNA: TGTGCCAGCAGCGTCCAAACGGAGCAGTTCTTC. It yields the protein CASSVQTEQFF.

This clone was observed once. The gene calls are TRBV7-2 and TRBJ1-2, with D uncertain. The CDR3 loop spans 12 amino acids. The germline V gene encodes CDR1 SGHTA and CDR2 FQGNSA. V was cut by 5 bases and J by 6 bases, with 10 bases left in between. The CDR3 protein is CASSKTADGYTF. CDR3 in DNA: TGTGCCAGCAGCAAGACGGCAGATGGCTACACCTTC. Variable domain in full (rest from reference TRBV7-2 and TRBJ1-2): GAGVSQSPSNKVTEKGKDVELRCDPISGHTALYWYRQSLGQGLEFLIYFQGNSAPDKSGLPSDRFSAERTGGSVSTLTIQRTQQEDSAVYLCASSKTADGYTFGSGTRLTVV.

V gene TRBV11-2 combines with J gene TRBJ1-2; 11 bases are shared with TRBD1. Germline trimming cut 9 bases from V and 4 bases from J; bases unmatched to any gene: 7. The CDR3 loop spans 14 amino acids. The V gene's germline CDR1 is SGHAT and CDR2 FQNNGV. The CDR3 loop reads CASQPGQGGYGYTF. The CDR3 DNA is TGTGCCAGTCAGCCGGGACAGGGGGGCTATGGCTACACCTTC.

The chain couples TRBV2 to TRBJ1-2, with a possible D match to TRBD1 (6 bases). The CDR3 has 14 residues. The germline CDR1 and CDR2 sequences are SNHLY and FYNNEI. Trimming left V 8 bases short and J 5 bases short, with 18 bases between. The CDR3 reads CASREIGGAYGYTF. Here the CDR3 DNA reads TGTGCCAGCCGCGAGATAGGGGGTGCGTATGGCTACACCTTC.

The chain employs TRBV6-5 and TRBJ1-2; TRBD1 agrees at 7 bases. CDR3 length: 15 residues. V lost 6 bases to trimming and J lost 5 bases; unmatched junction nucleotides: 12. Germline CDR1 and CDR2: MNHEY and SVGAGI. The CDR3 reads CASRPGTARLYGYTF. The CDR3 bases are TGTGCCAGCAGACCCGGGACAGCCCGACTATATGGCTACACCTTC.

V usage is TRBV5-4 and J usage is TRBJ1-6; D remains ambiguous. CDR3 size: 14 residues. Trimming removed 2 bases from V and 7 bases from J, with 10 bases in between. The V gene's germline CDR1 is SGHNT and CDR2 YYREEE (reference sequence). This chain's CDR3 is CASSFGQRNSPLHF. Here the CDR3 DNA reads TGTGCCAGCAGCTTCGGCCAGAGGAATTCACCCCTCCACTTT. The full variable domain, in which reference TRBV5-4 and TRBJ1-6 provide the parts outside the CDR3, is ETGVTQSPTHLIKTRGQQVTLRCSSQSGHNTVSWYQQALGQGPQFIFQYYREEENGRGNFPPRFSGLQFPNYSSELNVNALELDDSALYLCASSFGQRNSPLHFGNGTRLTVT.

The rearrangement links TRBV7-9 to TRBJ1-3, with 8 bases identical to TRBD1. The V gene's germline CDR1 is SEHNR and CDR2 FQNEAQ (reference sequence). The CDR3 runs 19 residues. V dropped 7 bases and J dropped 0; count of bases not matched to a gene: 17. DNA of the CDR3: TGTGCCAGCACCGAGGACAGTACCTCAGGGGGCTACTCTGGAAACACCATATATTTT. This encodes CASTEDSTSGGYSGNTIYF.

V is TRBV7-2 and J is TRBJ1-6; D is undetermined. The CDR3 consists of 13 residues. Trimming took off 4 bases at V and 10 bases at J, with 11 bases between the two ends. Germline V gene data show CDR1 as SGHTA and CDR2 as FQGNSA. CDR3 nucleotides: TGTGCCAGCAGCTCCACCTATGAGTCACCCCTCCACTTT. Translated, it gives CASSSTYESPLHF. Filled out from reference TRBV7-2 and TRBJ1-6, the complete variable domain reads GAGVSQSPSNKVTEKGKDVELRCDPISGHTALYWYRQSLGQGLEFLIYFQGNSAPDKSGLPSDRFSAERTGGSVSTLTIQRTQQEDSAVYLCASSSTYESPLHFGNGTRLTVT.

This chain joins TRBV7-3 and TRBJ2-1; D may be TRBD1 or TRBD2 (7 bases each). Trimming took off 5 bases at V and 12 bases at J, with 17 bases between the two ends. Germline V gene data show CDR1 as SGHTA and CDR2 as FQGTGA. The length of the CDR3 is 13 residues. CDR3 in DNA: TGTGCCAGCAGCCCAGGGGGGGCCCAAGGGCAGTTCTTC. Residues: CASSPGGAQGQFF.

V and J are TRBV25-1 and TRBJ1-4; D may be TRBD1 (6 bases). The germline V gene has CDR1 MGHDK and CDR2 SYGVNS. The ends were cut back, 5 bases at V and 0 bases at J, with 13 bases in the middle. This CDR3 has 16 residues. CDR3 sequence (DNA): TGTGCCAGCAGTATCGGGACAAGCTCAACTAATGAAAAACTGTTTTTT. Protein: CASSIGTSSTNEKLFF.

This clone was seen only once. This sequence joins TRBV9 and TRBJ1-1; no reliable D call. The CDR3 contains 15 residues. Trimming took off 0 bases at V and 0 bases at J, with 9 bases between the two ends. Germline V gene lookup returns CDR1 SGDLS and CDR2 YYNGEE. The CDR3 nucleotides read TGTGCCAGCAGCGTAGATTACAGAATGAACACTGAAGCTTTCTTT. Translated, it gives CASSVDYRMNTEAFF.

This chain uses TRBV4-1 with TRBJ1-1, with 8 bases that match TRBD1. Per the germline V gene, CDR1 is MGHRA and CDR2 is YSYEKL. After removal of 3 bases from V and 4 bases from J, the junction contained 4 bases not matched to a gene. The CDR3 contains 14 residues. The DNA for the CDR3 is TGCGCCAGCAGCCAGACAGGGGTAGGCACTGAAGCTTTCTTT. This translates into CASSQTGVGTEAFF.

This clone was observed a few times. This chain uses TRBV12-5 with TRBJ1-1; D gene ambiguous. CDR1 is LGHNT, CDR2 FRNRAP, per germline. This CDR3 has 13 residues. V lost 2 bases and J 6 bases, leaving 10 bases between the germline ends. The DNA of the CDR3 is TGTGCTAGTGGTTTGTTCCAAAGGCCTGAAGCTTTCTTT. Translation: CASGLFQRPEAFF.

V gene TRBV7-2 combines with J gene TRBJ2-5; no clear D gene. From germline, CDR1 is SGHTA and CDR2 FQGNSA. The CDR3 runs 16 residues. Trimming took 1 base from V and 0 from J, leaving 12 bases between them. CDR3 protein: CASSLVLQIYQETQYF. The CDR3 bases are TGTGCCAGCAGCTTAGTTCTTCAGATATACCAAGAGACCCAGTACTTC.

The sample holds one count of this clone. V and J are TRBV6-5 and TRBJ1-6, with 7 bases identical to TRBD1. The germline CDR1 and CDR2 sequences are MNHEY and SVGAGI. The CDR3 extends over 14 amino acids. Trimming cost V 4 bases and J 7 bases; bases outside gene matches: 4. This chain's CDR3 is CASSLGQLNSPLHF. In DNA form, the CDR3 reads TGTGCCAGCAGTTTGGGACAGCTAAATTCACCCCTCCACTTT.

The chain joins TRBV18 to TRBJ2-7; possible D gene TRBD1, 6 bases. The CDR3 is 15 residues long. The germline V and J ends were trimmed by 2 bases and 1 base, with 12 bases remaining between them. Germline CDR1 and CDR2: KGHSH and LQKENI. CDR3 amino acids: CASSPRTEGSYEQYF. CDR3 DNA sequence: TGTGCCAGCTCACCAAGGACAGAGGGGTCCTACGAGCAGTACTTC.

V usage is TRBV6-5 and J usage is TRBJ2-1; no clear D. The V gene's germline CDR1 is MNHEY and CDR2 SVGAGI. Trimming stripped 8 bases from V and 5 bases from J, with 10 bases between. The CDR3 is made up of 12 amino acids. The CDR3 region has the DNA TGTGCCAGCGGGCGGAATAACAATGAGCAGTTCTTC. Protein sequence: CASGRNNNEQFF.

The V gene is TRBV19, the J gene TRBJ1-3, with TRBD1 matching over 7 bases. V shed 7 bases, J shed 0 bases, and the junction held 9 bases outside the gene matches. The germline CDR1 and CDR2 sequences are LNHDA and SQIVND (reference sequence). The CDR3 is made up of 16 amino acids. Here the CDR3 reads CASTNRGRSSGNTIYF. Here the CDR3 DNA reads TGTGCCAGTACCAACAGGGGCCGATCCTCTGGAAACACCATATATTTT.